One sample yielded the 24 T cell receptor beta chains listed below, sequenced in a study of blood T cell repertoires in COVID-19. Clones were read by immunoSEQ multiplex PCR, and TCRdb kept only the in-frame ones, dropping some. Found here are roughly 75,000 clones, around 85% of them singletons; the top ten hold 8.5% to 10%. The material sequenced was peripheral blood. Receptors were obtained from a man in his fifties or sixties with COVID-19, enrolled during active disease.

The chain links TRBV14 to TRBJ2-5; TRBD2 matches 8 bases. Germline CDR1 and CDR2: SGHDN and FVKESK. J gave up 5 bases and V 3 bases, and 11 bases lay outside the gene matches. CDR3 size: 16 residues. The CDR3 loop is CASSQVLAVGGETQYF. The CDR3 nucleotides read TGTGCCAGCAGCCAGGTACTAGCGGTGGGGGGGGAGACCCAGTACTTC.

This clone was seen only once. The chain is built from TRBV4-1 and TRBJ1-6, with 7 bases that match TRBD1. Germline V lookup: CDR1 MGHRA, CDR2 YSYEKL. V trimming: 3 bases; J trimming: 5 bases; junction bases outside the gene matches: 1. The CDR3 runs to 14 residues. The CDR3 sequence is CASSQGQNNSPLHF. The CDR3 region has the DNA TGCGCCAGCAGCCAGGGACAGAATAATTCACCCCTCCACTTT.

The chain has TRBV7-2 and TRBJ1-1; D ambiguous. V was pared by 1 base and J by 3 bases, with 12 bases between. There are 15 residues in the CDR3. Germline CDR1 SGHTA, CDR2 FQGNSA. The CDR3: CASSLVRLGYTEAFF. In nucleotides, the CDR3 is TGTGCCAGCAGCTTAGTCCGCCTCGGGTACACTGAAGCTTTCTTT. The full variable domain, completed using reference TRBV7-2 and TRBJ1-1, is GAGVSQSPSNKVTEKGKDVELRCDPISGHTALYWYRQSLGQGLEFLIYFQGNSAPDKSGLPSDRFSAERTGGSVSTLTIQRTQQEDSAVYLCASSLVRLGYTEAFFGQGTRLTVV.

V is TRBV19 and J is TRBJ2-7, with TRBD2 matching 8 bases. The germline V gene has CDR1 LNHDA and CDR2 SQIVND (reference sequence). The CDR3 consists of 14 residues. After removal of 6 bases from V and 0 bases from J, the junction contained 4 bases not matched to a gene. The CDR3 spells CASRGTSTSYEQYF. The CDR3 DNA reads TGTGCCAGTAGAGGGACTAGTACCTCCTACGAGCAGTACTTC.

The CDR3 sequence: CASSMGDEQFF. Written as DNA, the CDR3 is TGTGCCAGCAGCATGGGAGACGAGCAGTTCTTC. The chain carries TRBV7-3 and TRBJ2-1; D is perhaps TRBD2 (5 bases). This CDR3 has 11 residues. Trimming took 5 bases from V and 10 from J, leaving 9 bases between them. Germline CDR1 and CDR2: SGHTA and FQGTGA.

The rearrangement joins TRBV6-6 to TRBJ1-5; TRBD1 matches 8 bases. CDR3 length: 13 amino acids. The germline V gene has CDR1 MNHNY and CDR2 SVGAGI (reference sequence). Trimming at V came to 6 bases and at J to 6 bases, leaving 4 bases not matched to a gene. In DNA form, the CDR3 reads TGTGCCAGCAGCGCCGGGACAGGTCAGCCCCAGCATTTT. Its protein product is CASSAGTGQPQHF.

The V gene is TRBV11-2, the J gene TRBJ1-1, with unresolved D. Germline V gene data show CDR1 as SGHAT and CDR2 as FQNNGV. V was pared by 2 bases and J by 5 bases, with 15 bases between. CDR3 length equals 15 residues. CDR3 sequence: CASSLSPDSGTEAFF. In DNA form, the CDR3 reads TGTGCCAGCAGCTTATCCCCGGACTCCGGTACTGAAGCTTTCTTT. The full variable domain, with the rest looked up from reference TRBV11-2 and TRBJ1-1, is EAGVAQSPRYKIIEKRQSVAFWCNPISGHATLYWYQQILGQGPKLLIQFQNNGVVDDSQLPKDRFSAERLKGVDSTLKIQPAKLEDSAVYLCASSLSPDSGTEAFFGQGTRLTVV.

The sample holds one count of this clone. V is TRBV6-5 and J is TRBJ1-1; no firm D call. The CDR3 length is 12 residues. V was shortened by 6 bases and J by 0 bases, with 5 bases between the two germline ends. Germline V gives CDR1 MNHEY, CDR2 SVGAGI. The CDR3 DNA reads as TGTGCCAGCAGGAGGGTGAACACTGAAGCTTTCTTT. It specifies CASRRVNTEAFF.

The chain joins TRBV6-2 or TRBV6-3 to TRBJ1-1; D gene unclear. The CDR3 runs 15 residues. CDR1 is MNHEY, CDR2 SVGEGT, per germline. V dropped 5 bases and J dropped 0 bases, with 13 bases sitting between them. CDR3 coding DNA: TGTGCCAGCAGTCGGATATGGACTGTGAACACTGAAGCTTTCTTT. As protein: CASSRIWTVNTEAFF.

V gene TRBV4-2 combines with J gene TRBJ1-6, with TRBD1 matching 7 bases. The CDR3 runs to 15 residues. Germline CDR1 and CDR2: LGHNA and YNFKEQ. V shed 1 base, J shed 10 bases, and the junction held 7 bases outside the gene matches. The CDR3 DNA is TGTGCCAGCAGCCAAGTCAACAGGGGAGAGTCACCCCTCCACTTT. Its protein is CASSQVNRGESPLHF.

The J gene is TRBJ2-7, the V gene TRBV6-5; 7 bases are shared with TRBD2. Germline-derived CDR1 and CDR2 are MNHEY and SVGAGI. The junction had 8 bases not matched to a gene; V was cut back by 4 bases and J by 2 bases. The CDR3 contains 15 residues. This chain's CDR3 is CASSSRTRSAYEQYF. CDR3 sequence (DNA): TGTGCCAGCAGTTCGAGGACTAGATCCGCCTACGAGCAGTACTTC.

CDR3 protein: CASSFGSGGEQYF. The CDR3 DNA sequence: TGTGCCAGCAGTTTTGGATCCGGGGGCGAGCAGTACTTC. The chain joins TRBV28 to TRBJ2-7, with TRBD2 as a possible D gene (6 bases). The CDR3 runs to 13 residues. Trimming pared 3 bases from V and 6 bases from J, leaving 12 bases between. Germline V gene lookup returns CDR1 MDHEN and CDR2 SYDVKM.

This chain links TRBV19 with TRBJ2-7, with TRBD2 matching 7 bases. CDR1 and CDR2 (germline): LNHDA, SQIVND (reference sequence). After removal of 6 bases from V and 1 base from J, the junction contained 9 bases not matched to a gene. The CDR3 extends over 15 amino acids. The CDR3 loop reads CASSLSGEGSYEQYF. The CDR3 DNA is TGTGCCAGTAGCCTGAGCGGGGAGGGATCCTACGAGCAGTACTTC.

The DNA of the CDR3 is TGTGCCTGGTCGACGGGTAACACCATATATTTT. Translated: CAWSTGNTIYF. The rearrangement uses TRBV30 and TRBJ1-3; D not resolved. The germline gives CDR1 GTSNPN, CDR2 SVGIG (reference sequence). This CDR3 comprises 11 residues. The ends were cut back, 5 bases at V and 7 bases at J, with 9 bases in the middle.

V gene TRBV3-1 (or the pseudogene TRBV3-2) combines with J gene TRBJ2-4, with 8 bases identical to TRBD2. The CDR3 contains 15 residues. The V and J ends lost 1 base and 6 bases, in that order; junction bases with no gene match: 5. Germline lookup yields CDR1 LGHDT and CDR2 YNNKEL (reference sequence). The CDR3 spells CASSQAGGGGNIQYF. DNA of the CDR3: TGTGCCAGCAGCCAAGCGGGAGGGGGGGGAAACATTCAGTACTTC.

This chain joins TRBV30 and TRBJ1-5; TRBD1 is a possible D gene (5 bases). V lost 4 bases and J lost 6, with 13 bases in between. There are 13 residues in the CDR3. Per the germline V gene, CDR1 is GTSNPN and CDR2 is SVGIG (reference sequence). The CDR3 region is CAWNYGGGQPQHF. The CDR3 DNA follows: TGTGCCTGGAATTACGGGGGAGGTCAGCCCCAGCATTTT.

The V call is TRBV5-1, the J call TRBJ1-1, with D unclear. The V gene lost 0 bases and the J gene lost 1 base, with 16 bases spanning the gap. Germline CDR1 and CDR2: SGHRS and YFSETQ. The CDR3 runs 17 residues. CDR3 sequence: CASSLDSLASTNTEAFF. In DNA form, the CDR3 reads TGCGCCAGCAGCTTGGACAGCCTTGCCAGCACGAACACTGAAGCTTTCTTT.

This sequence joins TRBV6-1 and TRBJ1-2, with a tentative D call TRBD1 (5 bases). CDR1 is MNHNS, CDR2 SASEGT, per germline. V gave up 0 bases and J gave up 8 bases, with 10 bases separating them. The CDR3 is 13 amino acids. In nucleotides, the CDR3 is TGTGCCAGCAGTGAAGCAGGGGCGCGGGGCTACACCTTC. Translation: CASSEAGARGYTF.

The CDR3, as DNA: TGCGCCAGCAGCTGGGACAGGGGTCAAGAGACCCAGTACTTC. Protein: CASSWDRGQETQYF. V and J are TRBV5-1 and TRBJ2-5, with 10 positions matching TRBD1. Germline CDR1 is SGHRS and CDR2 is YFSETQ. The V segment lost 3 bases and the J segment 2 bases; nucleotides outside the gene matches: 1. This CDR3 contains 14 residues.

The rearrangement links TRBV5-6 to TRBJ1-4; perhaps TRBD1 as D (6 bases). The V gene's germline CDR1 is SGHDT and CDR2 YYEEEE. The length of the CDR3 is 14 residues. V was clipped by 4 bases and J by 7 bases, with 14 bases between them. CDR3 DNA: TGTGCCAGCAGCCTACAGGGTTATAGTGAAAAACTGTTTTTT. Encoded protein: CASSLQGYSEKLFF.

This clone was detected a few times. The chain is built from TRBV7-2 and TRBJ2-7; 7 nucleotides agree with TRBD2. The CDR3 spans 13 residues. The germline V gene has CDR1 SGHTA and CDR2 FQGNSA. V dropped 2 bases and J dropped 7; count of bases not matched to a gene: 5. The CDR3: CASSLSRREEQYF. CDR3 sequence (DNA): TGTGCCAGCAGCTTATCGCGGCGGGAGGAGCAGTACTTC.

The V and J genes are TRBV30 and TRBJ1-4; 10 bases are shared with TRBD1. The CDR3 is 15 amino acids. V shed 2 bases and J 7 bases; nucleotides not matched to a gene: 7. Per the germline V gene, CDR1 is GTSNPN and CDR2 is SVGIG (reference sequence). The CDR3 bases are TGTGCCTGGAGTCAACGGGGGACAGGGGTTGAAAAACTGTTTTTT. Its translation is CAWSQRGTGVEKLFF.

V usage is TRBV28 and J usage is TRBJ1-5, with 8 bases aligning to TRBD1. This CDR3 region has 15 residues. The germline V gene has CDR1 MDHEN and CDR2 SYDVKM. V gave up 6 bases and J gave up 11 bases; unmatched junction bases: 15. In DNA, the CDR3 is TGTGCCAGCAGCGTTGGACAGGGCCGATTTGTGGCCCAGCATTTT. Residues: CASSVGQGRFVAQHF.

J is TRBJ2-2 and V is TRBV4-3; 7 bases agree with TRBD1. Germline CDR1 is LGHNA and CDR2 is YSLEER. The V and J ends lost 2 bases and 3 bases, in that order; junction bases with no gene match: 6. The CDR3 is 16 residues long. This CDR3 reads CASSQQGGRYTGELFF. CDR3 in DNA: TGCGCCAGCAGCCAACAAGGGGGCCGGTACACCGGGGAGCTGTTTTTT.